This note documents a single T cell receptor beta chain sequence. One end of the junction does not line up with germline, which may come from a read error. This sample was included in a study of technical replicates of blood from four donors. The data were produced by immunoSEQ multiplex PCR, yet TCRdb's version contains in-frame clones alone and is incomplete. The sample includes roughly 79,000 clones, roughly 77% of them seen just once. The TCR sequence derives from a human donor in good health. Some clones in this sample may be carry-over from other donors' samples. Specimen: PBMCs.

The chain's CDR3 is CAWEDRSRVDF. CDR3 sequence (DNA): TGTGCCTGGGAAGACAGATCCCGGGTGGATTTT. This chain joins TRBV30 and TRBJ1-4, with a weak D call TRBD1 (5 bases). The CDR3 contains 11 residues. Germline CDR1 reads GTSNPN; CDR2 reads SVGIG (reference sequence).